The clone carrying this T cell receptor beta chain was seen just once. This sample was taken from a study of blood T cell repertoires in COVID-19. V shed 7 bases, J shed 8 bases, and the junction held 8 bases outside the gene matches. The germline V gene encodes CDR1 LNHDA and CDR2 SQIVND (reference sequence). This CDR3 spans 14 amino acids. Sequenced by immunoSEQ multiplex PCR; TCRdb stores in-frame clones only, minus some. The sample lists 250,000 to 300,000 clones; about 90% were seen once. This chain links TRBV19 with TRBJ1-6; 7 bases fit TRBD1. This TCR came from a woman aged 45-59 years who had recovered from COVID-19. Sequencing used peripheral blood. The CDR3 coding sequence is TGTGCCAGTACCCCGACAGGGTATCATTCACCCCTCCACTTT. As protein: CASTPTGYHSPLHF. Full variable domain (remainder filled in from reference TRBV19 and TRBJ1-6): DGGITQSPKYLFRKEGQNVTLSCEQNLNHDAMYWYRQDPGQGLRLIYYSQIVNDFQKGDIAEGYSVSREKKESFPLTVTSAQKNPTAFYLCASTPTGYHSPLHFGNGTRLTVT.